The subject of this entry is one T cell receptor (beta chain). This clonotype showed up many times. Its recognized antigen is unknown. Base-call qualities are not available, and no considerably larger clone is one nucleotide away. This sample is drawn from a study of HIV-infected children after antiretroviral therapy interruption (dated by TCRdb to the late 2010s). General notes on the study: Eight children, all with CD4+ count above 500 and viral load below 50 copies/ml, were included, of whom four were on planned treatment interruption and four were on continuous treatment. Median age was about 9.5 years in the interruption group and over 7 years in the continuous treatment group. Most participating children had recorded exposure to EBV and CMV. Interruption-arm samples came from week 0, week 12, end of interruption (week 24 or 48), and about 3 years after study end. Continuous-treatment samples were analyzed from corresponding weeks 0, 48 and 150. Alongside measurements of thymic output, TCR repertoires of children on planned treatment interruption were compared with TCR repertoires of children on continuous antiretroviral treatment.

The germline V gene yields LGHNA for CDR1 and YNFKEQ for CDR2. V loses 0 bases of germline sequence and J loses 10 bases, and the interval between the two ends is 19 bases. The CDR3 measures 15 amino acids from cysteine to phenylalanine. The sequence is cut down to CDR3 DNA, 45 bases in frame from base 1. What the work shows at the level of the full study, not this receptor alone: The naive CD4+ Gini coefficient rose by the end of treatment interruption, suggesting clonal expansion, and returned to baseline by 3 years. In naive CD4+ repertoires of PTI patients, reduced CDR3 sharing between time points was observed after interruption began, whereas many sequences were found to be shared between end of interruption and 3 years later. The small number of patients is a limitation, and caution is needed when interpreting the data. The sorted CD45RA+ naive cells might contain minor non-naive CD45RA+ populations, such as EMRA or stem memory cells.

Taken with the paper, the label for treatment or condition translates to: PENTA 11 planned treatment interruption arm or continuous ART arm. Children from the United Kingdom aged 2 to 15 years who had been given at least three-drug ART for at least 24 weeks were enrolled as participants. The study required cryopreserved PBMCs containing at least 5 million viable cells, and several candidate patients were excluded because of low viable PBMC yield. Naive CD4+ CD45RA+ CD45RO- T cells were FACS-sorted from thawed PBMCs on a FACSAria III cell sorter. After sorting, the cells were fixed and RNA was extracted first with the RNeasy FFPE kit and then with the RNeasy Micro kit. The library was produced with 3' RACE. TCR libraries were generated from RNA by a 3' RACE protocol incorporating unique molecular identifiers so that PCR amplification bias could be corrected. As many as 12 amplicon libraries were pooled and then sequenced on an Illumina MiSeq using v2 2x250 paired-end chemistry. The authors' analysis ran thus. Reads were processed with Decombinator to assign V and J genes and CDR3, with barcode-based error and PCR bias correction. Repertoires were subsampled to equal depth before Gini coefficient calculation using the R ineq package. Three approaches were used to assess CDR3 similarity: GLIPH, Hamming distance and a shared triplet metric. TCRdb trimmed the raw reads at Q25, called clones with MiXCR and kept productive beta chains. When rows share a CDR3 protein, they turn into one entry using the most common DNA and genes. For this entry, the V and J calls and clone size follow TCRdb and not the study's own pipeline. The sample table shows tens of thousands of distinct CDR3 sequences, and 6.5% are seen once. The ten most abundant clones make up more than 0.75% of the sample.

The chain is encoded by TRBV4-2 joined to TRBJ2-7, and perhaps TRBD2 as D gene, on 6 matching bases. Material: CD45RA+ CD4+ T cells from PBMCs, pooled from several time points, obtained from a donor given antiretroviral therapy, either interrupted or continuous. The cell subset or site label, read with the paper, signifies: naive CD4+ CD45RA+ CD45RO- T cells. This clonotype was sampled from a pool of human donors with HIV. This receptor has the CDR3 CASSQDRDWGVEQYF. The DNA is as follows: TGTGCCAGCAGCCAAGATCGGGACTGGGGGGTTGAACAGTACTTC.